This TCR beta chain was retrieved from a study of cytomegalovirus exposure and HLA in healthy donors. Vbeta (60) and Jbeta (13) primers were used in the PCR. The data were produced by immunoSEQ multiplex PCR, yet TCRdb's version contains in-frame clones alone and is incomplete. The sample gives around 130,000 clones, 81% of which show up once; about 0.7% is in the top ten. General study findings and limits: Reportedly, HLA-A and HLA-B alleles of most subjects were accurately predicted from TCR beta.

Turning to this clone: The target antigen is unknown.

The source of this sequence is a man aged 18-30 years in good health and CMV-seronegative. Specimen: PBMCs.

In DNA, the CDR3 is TGCGCCAGCAGCCAAGATGGTTCTAGCGGGGGCTACAATGAGCAGTTCTTC. Its protein product is CASSQDGSSGGYNEQFF. The chain couples TRBV4-3 to TRBJ2-1, with 10 bases matching TRBD2. The germline V gene has CDR1 LGHNA and CDR2 YSLEER. The CDR3 is made up of 17 amino acids. With 0 bases clipped from V and 3 bases from J, the junction kept 5 bases outside the gene matches.